This entry lists 10 T cell receptor beta chains sequenced from one sample in a study of blood T cells in healthy people across ages (dated by TCRdb to between 2014 and 2016). The library was obtained by 5' RACE. The data were produced on an Illumina HiSeq 2500. A second PCR of about 6 to 12 cycles was run with a J-beta primer mix and a sample-barcoded 5' primer. Clones were called with MiXCR by TCRdb after fastp trimmed the public reads at Q25, and only in-frame beta chains were retained. Rows are combined by CDR3 protein, so each entry shows the most common genes and DNA. This sample has some 760,000 distinct CDR3 sequences in its table, and more than 20% of those were observed once. The ten largest make up roughly 9% of the sample. The same data also went into a second study, on T cells of mothers and their children.

The sequenced sample consisted of blood. These receptors all come from a boy younger than 18 in good health.

CDR3 sequence: CSSLGGAGEGGEQYF. The CDR3 DNA follows: TGCAGCTCGTTGGGGGGGGCCGGAGAGGGTGGAGAGCAGTACTTC. The chain links TRBV29-1 to TRBJ2-7; tentatively, D is TRBD2 (7 bases). CDR1 and CDR2 from the germline V gene are SQVTM and ANQGSEA. V was shortened by 8 bases and J by 7 bases, with 27 bases between the two germline ends. This CDR3 has 15 residues.

This chain joins TRBV20-1 and TRBJ1-1; D might be TRBD1 (6 bases). The V gene's germline CDR1 is DFQATT and CDR2 SNEGSKA (reference sequence). This CDR3 spans 12 amino acids. Trimming cost V 3 bases and J 5 bases, with 10 bases left between them. CDR3 loop: CSASRGFTEAFF. DNA for the CDR3: TGCAGTGCTAGTAGGGGGTTTACTGAAGCTTTCTTT.

The genes are TRBV14 and TRBJ2-3; D is uncertain. In germline, CDR1 is SGHDN, CDR2 FVKESK. The CDR3 is 14 amino acids. Trimming left V 4 bases short and J 1 base short, with 9 bases between. CDR3 region: CASSREERTDTQYF. The CDR3 DNA sequence: TGTGCCAGCAGCCGCGAGGAACGCACAGATACGCAGTATTTT.

CDR3 sequence reads: CASSVVSGTGGSGYTF. The CDR3 bases are TGTGCCAGCAGCGTAGTCTCAGGGACAGGGGGCTCTGGCTACACCTTC. V and J are TRBV9 and TRBJ1-2; TRBD1 matches 12 bases. V gave up 0 bases and J gave up 7 bases; unmatched junction bases: 7. The CDR3 spans 16 residues. Germline CDR1 SGDLS, CDR2 YYNGEE.

The chain joins TRBV20-1 to TRBJ2-7; 8 bases agree with TRBD2. The CDR3 is 14 residues long. Germline CDR1 and CDR2: DFQATT and SNEGSKA (reference sequence). V lost 7 bases and J lost 3; bases outside the gene matches: 11. CDR3 DNA: TGCAGTGTCCACAGCGGGAGAGACAACTACGAGCAGTACTTC. This translates into CSVHSGRDNYEQYF.

There are a few counts of this clonotype. The genes are TRBV7-3 and TRBJ1-1; 9 nucleotides line up with TRBD1. The length of the CDR3 is 14 residues. Germline CDR1 is SGHTA and CDR2 is FQGTGA. Germline trimming cut 2 bases from V and 6 bases from J; bases unmatched to any gene: 4. CDR3 sequence (DNA): TGTGCCAGCAGCTTATGGGGGACAGGGTCTGAAGCTTTCTTT. Translated: CASSLWGTGSEAFF.

This clonotype was recorded a few times. This rearrangement joins TRBV9 to TRBJ1-1, with D uncertain. The CDR3 covers 14 residues. Trimming cost V 0 bases and J 1 base, with 7 bases left between them. Germline V CDR1 and CDR2: SGDLS, YYNGEE. The CDR3 spells CASSVEGQNTEAFF. In nucleotides, the CDR3 is TGTGCCAGCAGCGTAGAAGGGCAGAACACTGAAGCTTTCTTT.

The chain employs TRBV5-1 and TRBJ2-5; D tentatively reads TRBD1 or TRBD2 (6 bases each). Trimming removed 1 base from V and 4 bases from J, with 14 bases in between. This CDR3 is 15 amino acids long. Germline-derived CDR1 and CDR2 are SGHRS and YFSETQ. This chain's CDR3 is CASSLLGGGGETQYF. CDR3 nucleotide sequence: TGCGCCAGCAGCTTGCTCGGGGGCGGAGGAGAGACCCAGTACTTC.

This clonotype was recorded a few times. The rearrangement links TRBV27 to TRBJ2-1, with 13 positions matching TRBD2. CDR3 length: 16 amino acids. V lost 4 bases and J lost 4; bases outside the gene matches: 4. CDR1 MNHEY and CDR2 SMNVEV come from the germline V gene (reference sequence). The CDR3 loop reads CASSSLAGGLYNEQFF. The CDR3 DNA reads as TGTGCCAGCAGTTCACTAGCGGGAGGGTTATACAATGAGCAGTTCTTC.

This clonotype turned up a few times. The chain combines TRBV28 with TRBJ1-4, with D hard to call. This CDR3 has 12 residues. Germline lookup yields CDR1 MDHEN and CDR2 SYDVKM. V was trimmed by 9 bases and J by 5 bases, leaving 10 bases between them. CDR3 in DNA: TGTGCCAGTAGGGCCTTAAATGAAAAACTGTTTTTT. It translates to CASRALNEKLFF. Together with reference TRBV28 and TRBJ1-4, the CDR3 gives the full variable domain: DVKVTQSSRYLVKRTGEKVFLECVQDMDHENMFWYRQDPGLGLRLIYFSYDVKMKEKGDIPEGYSVSREKKERFSLILESASTNQTSMYLCASRALNEKLFFGSGTQLSVL.